This T cell receptor (beta chain) was captured in a study of blood T cell repertoires in COVID-19. V dropped 3 bases and J dropped 0; count of bases not matched to a gene: 2. This CDR3 is 15 amino acids long. Germline V gene data show CDR1 as LNHDA and CDR2 as SQIVND (reference sequence). Assay: immunoSEQ multiplex PCR; the TCRdb copy retains only in-frame clones and omits some. The profile shows under 450,000 clones, roughly 87% of them singletons. The source material was PBMCs or T cells enriched from blood (not recorded which). V and J are TRBV19 and TRBJ2-1; TRBD1 matches at 7 bases. This receptor was identified in a woman aged 50 to 65 who had recovered from COVID-19. The CDR3 region has the DNA TGTGCCAGTAGTATGGGACAGAGCTCCTACAATGAGCAGTTCTTC. Translation gives CASSMGQSSYNEQFF.